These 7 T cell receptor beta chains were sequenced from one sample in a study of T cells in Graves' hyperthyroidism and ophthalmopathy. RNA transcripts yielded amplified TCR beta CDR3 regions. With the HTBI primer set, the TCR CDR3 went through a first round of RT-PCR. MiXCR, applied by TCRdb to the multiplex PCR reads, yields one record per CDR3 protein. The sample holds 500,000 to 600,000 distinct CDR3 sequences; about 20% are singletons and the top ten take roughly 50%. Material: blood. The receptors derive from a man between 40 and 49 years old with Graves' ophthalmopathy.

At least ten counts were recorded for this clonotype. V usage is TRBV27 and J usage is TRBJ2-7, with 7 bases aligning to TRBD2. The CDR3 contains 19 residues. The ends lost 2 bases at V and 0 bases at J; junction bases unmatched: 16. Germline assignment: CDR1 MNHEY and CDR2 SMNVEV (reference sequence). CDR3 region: CASSLSGGAPSGNSYEQYF. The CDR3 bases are TGTGCCAGCAGTTTAAGCGGTGGGGCTCCTAGCGGCAACTCCTACGAGCAGTACTTC.

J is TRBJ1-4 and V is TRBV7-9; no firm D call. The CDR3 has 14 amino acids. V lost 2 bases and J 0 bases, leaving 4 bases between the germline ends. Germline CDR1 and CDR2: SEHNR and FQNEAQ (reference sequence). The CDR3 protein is CASSLISTNEKLFF. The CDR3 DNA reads TGTGCCAGCAGCTTAATCTCAACTAATGAAAAACTGTTTTTT.

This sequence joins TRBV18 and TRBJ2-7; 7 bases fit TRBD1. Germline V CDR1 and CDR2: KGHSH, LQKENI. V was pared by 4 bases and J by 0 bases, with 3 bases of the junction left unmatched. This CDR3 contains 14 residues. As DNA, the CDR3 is TGTGCCAGCTCACAACAGGGGAGCTCCTACGAGCAGTACTTC. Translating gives CASSQQGSSYEQYF. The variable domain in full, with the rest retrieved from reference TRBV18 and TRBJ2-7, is NAGVMQNPRHLVRRRGQEARLRCSPMKGHSHVYWYRQLPEEGLKFMVYLQKENIIDESGMPKERFSAEFPKEGPSILRIQQVVRGDSAAYFCASSQQGSSYEQYFGPGTRLTVT.

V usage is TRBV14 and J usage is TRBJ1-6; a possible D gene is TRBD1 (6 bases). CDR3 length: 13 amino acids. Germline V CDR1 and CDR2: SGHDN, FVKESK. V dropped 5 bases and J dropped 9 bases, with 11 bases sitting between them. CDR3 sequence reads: CASSTRTVSPLHF. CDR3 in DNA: TGTGCCAGCAGCACCCGGACAGTTTCACCCCTCCACTTT. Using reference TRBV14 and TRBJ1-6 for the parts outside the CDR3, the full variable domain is EAGVTQFPSHSVIEKGQTVTLRCDPISGHDNLYWYRRVMGKEIKFLLHFVKESKQDESGMPNNRFLAERTGGTYSTLKVQPAELEDSGVYFCASSTRTVSPLHFGNGTRLTVT.

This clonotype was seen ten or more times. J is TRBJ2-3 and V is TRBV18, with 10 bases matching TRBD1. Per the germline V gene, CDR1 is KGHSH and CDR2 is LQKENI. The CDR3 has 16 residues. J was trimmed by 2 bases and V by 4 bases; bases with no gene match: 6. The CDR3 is CASSLGQGGSTDTQYF. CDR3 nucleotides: TGTGCCAGCTCACTCGGACAGGGGGGATCCACAGATACGCAGTATTTT.

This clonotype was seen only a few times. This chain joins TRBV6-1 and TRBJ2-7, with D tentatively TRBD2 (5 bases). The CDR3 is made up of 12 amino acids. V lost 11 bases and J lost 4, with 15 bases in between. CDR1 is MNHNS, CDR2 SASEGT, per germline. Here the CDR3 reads CASQDSGYEQYF. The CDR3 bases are TGTGCCTCCCAGGACTCAGGTTACGAGCAGTACTTC.

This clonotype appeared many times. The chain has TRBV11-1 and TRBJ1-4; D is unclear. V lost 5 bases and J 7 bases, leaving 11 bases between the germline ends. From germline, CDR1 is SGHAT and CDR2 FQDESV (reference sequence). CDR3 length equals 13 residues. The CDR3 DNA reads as TGTGCCAGCAGCAGGGTGAAAGGTGAAAAACTGTTTTTT. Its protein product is CASSRVKGEKLFF.